This TCR beta chain was retrieved from a study of blood T cell repertoires in COVID-19. As processed by the authors: How many nucleated cells were present was estimated from reference gene primer amplification. Assay: immunoSEQ multiplex PCR; the TCRdb copy retains only in-frame clones and omits some. For V, J and clone size, that table is used; D and trimming come from the DNA. The table records fewer than 200,000 clones, around 80% of them present only once. The length of the CDR3 is 15 residues. V lost 0 bases to trimming and J lost 0 bases, with 9 bases between them. Germline CDR1 and CDR2: SGHRS and YFSETQ.

Sample: peripheral blood. The V call is TRBV5-1, the J call TRBJ1-1; D possibly corresponds to TRBD1 (5 bases). The origin of this receptor is a woman of 80 years or more with active or convalescent COVID-19. CDR3 DNA: TGCGCCAGCAGCTTGGCGCCAGGGCTGAACACTGAAGCTTTCTTT. Translated, it gives CASSLAPGLNTEAFF.